The TCR beta chain described here comes from a study of shared clonotypes between healthy human individuals. V dropped 1 base and J dropped 0 bases, with 14 bases sitting between them. This CDR3 has 16 amino acids. Germline CDR1 SGHKS, CDR2 YYEKEE (reference sequence). This table comes from immunoSEQ multiplex PCR, and its TCRdb copy is limited to in-frame clones, with some not included. This sample yields some 1.5 million clones, of which roughly 96% are seen a single time; over 1% belongs to the top ten. This TCR was sampled from a man aged 30 to 39 in good health. The sample consisted of naive CD4+ T cells sorted from blood. Subset specified: CD45RA+ positively selected. The rearrangement links TRBV5-5 to TRBJ2-7; D not resolved. The CDR3 DNA sequence: TGTGCCAGCAGCTTGACTCTGGTGGGCCACTCCTACGAGCAGTACTTC. Translated: CASSLTLVGHSYEQYF.